Listed below are T cell receptor beta chains from one sample, sequenced in a study of blood T cell repertoires in COVID-19. TCRdb's table, derived via immunoSEQ multiplex PCR, lists solely in-frame clones and lacks some. This sample has about 310,000 clones; about 85% occur once, and the top ten carry around 1.9%. The sequenced sample consisted of PBMCs or T cells enriched from blood (not recorded which). These TCRs come from a woman in her thirties who had been exposed to COVID-19. The CDR3 runs from the conserved cysteine through the conserved F or W. The D gene is left open where the match is weak. The listing skips clone size in some rows; elsewhere it reads once, few, many or a size class.

abundance	d_gene	v_gene	j_gene	CDR3aa	CDR3nt
-	TRBD2	TRBV6-6	TRBJ2-5	CASSITGTSETQYF	TGTGCCAGCAGTATAACAGGGACTAGTGAGACCCAGTACTTC
once	-	TRBV28	TRBJ2-1	CASSLVRYEQFF	TGTGCCAGCAGTCTCGTTCGGTATGAGCAGTTCTTC
-	TRBD1	TRBV7-7	TRBJ2-2	CASSLWTGRQGAAGELFF	TGTGCTAGCAGCTTATGGACGGGAAGGCAGGGGGCGGCCGGGGAGCTGTTTTTT
-	-	TRBV28	TRBJ1-1	CASSFTPSSGFF	TGTGCCAGCAGTTTTACCCCCTCGTCCGGTTTCTTT
-	TRBD1	TRBV6-5	TRBJ2-7	CASSYSSGTAYEQYF	TGTGCCAGCAGTTACTCGTCCGGGACAGCTTACGAGCAGTACTTC
-	TRBD2	TRBV6-6	TRBJ2-7	CASSPPGGYEQYF	TGTGCCAGCAGTCCCCCGGGGGGATACGAGCAGTACTTC
-	-	TRBV13	TRBJ1-1	CASSWGGKNTEAFF	TGTGCCAGCAGCTGGGGCGGGAAGAACACTGAAGCTTTCTTT
-	-	TRBV16	TRBJ2-1	CASSQSTGLIYNEQFF	TGTGCCAGCAGCCAATCTACAGGGCTGATATACAATGAGCAGTTCTTC
-	-	TRBV2	TRBJ2-7	CASSEFDEQYF	TGTGCCAGCAGTGAATTCGACGAGCAGTACTTC
-	TRBD1	TRBV7-2	TRBJ1-5	CASSLRDRGFGNQPQHF	TGTGCCAGCAGCTTACGGGACAGGGGATTTGGCAATCAGCCCCAGCATTTT
-	TRBD1	TRBV30	TRBJ1-6	CAWRRQGESSYNSPLHF	TGTGCCTGGAGGCGACAGGGGGAAAGCTCCTATAATTCACCCCTCCACTTT
-	TRBD2	TRBV19	TRBJ2-2	CASSIIDSGGQGGELFF	TGTGCCAGTAGTATTATTGATAGCGGGGGCCAAGGCGGGGAGCTGTTTTTT
-	-	TRBV6-5	TRBJ1-2	CASSYSYRVPGYTF	TGTGCCAGCAGTTACTCGTACAGGGTTCCCGGCTACACCTTC
once	-	TRBV2	TRBJ1-4	CASSNGGTNEKLFF	TGTGCCAGCAGTAATGGGGGGACTAATGAAAAACTGTTTTTT
-	-	TRBV5-4	TRBJ2-2	CASRPGKNTGELFF	TGTGCCAGCCGCCCAGGGAAGAACACCGGGGAGCTGTTTTTT
once	-	TRBV3-1/TRBV3-2	TRBJ1-5	CASSQAPGPQHF	TGTGCCAGCAGCCAGGCCCCGGGGCCCCAGCATTTT
-	TRBD2	TRBV5-4	TRBJ2-1	CAGTSGAEQFF	TGTGCCGGGACTAGCGGGGCTGAGCAGTTCTTC
-	TRBD1	TRBV7-8	TRBJ2-1	CASSRDRAPYNEQFF	TGTGCCAGCAGCCGCGACAGGGCCCCCTACAATGAGCAGTTCTTC
-	TRBD2	TRBV5-8	TRBJ2-1	CASSRLAGAYNEQFF	TGTGCCAGCAGCCGACTAGCGGGGGCCTACAATGAGCAGTTCTTC
few	-	TRBV27	TRBJ2-5	CASSWDSLSGGTQYF	TGTGCCAGCAGTTGGGACAGTTTGAGCGGGGGGACCCAGTACTTC
-	TRBD1	TRBV6-5	TRBJ1-1	CASRLRRTGRTEAFF	TGTGCCAGCAGGCTACGTCGGACAGGGAGGACTGAAGCTTTCTTT
few	TRBD1	TRBV28	TRBJ1-5	CASSKRQGRNQPQHF	TGTGCCAGCAGTAAAAGACAGGGACGCAATCAGCCCCAGCATTTT